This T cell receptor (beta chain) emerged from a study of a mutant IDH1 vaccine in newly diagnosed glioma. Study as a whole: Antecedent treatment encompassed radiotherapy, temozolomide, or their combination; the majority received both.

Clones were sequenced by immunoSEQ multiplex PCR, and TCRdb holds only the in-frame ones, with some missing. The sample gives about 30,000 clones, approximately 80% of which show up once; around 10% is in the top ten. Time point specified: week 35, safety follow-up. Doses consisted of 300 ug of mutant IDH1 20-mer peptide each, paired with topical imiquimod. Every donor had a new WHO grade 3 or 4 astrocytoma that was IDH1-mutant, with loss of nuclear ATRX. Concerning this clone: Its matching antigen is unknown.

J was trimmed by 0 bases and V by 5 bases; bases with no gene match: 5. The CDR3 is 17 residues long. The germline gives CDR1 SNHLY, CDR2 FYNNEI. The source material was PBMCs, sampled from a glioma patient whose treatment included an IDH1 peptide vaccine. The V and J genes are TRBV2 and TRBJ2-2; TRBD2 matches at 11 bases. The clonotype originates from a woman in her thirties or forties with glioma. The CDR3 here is CASSKIAGGANTGELFF. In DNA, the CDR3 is TGTGCCAGCAGTAAAATAGCGGGGGGGGCGAACACCGGGGAGCTGTTTTTT.